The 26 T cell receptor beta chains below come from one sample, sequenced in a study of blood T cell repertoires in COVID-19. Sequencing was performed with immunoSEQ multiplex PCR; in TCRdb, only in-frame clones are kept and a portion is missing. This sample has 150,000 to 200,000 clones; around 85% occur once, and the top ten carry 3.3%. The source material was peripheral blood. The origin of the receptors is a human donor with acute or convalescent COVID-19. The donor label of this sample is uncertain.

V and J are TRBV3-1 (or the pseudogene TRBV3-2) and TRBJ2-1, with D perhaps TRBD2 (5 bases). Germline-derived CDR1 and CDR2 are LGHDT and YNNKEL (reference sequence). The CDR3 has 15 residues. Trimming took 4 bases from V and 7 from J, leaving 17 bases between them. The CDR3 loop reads CASSRSRATGNEQFF. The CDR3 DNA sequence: TGTGCCAGCAGCCGTTCGAGGGCCACGGGAAATGAGCAGTTCTTC.

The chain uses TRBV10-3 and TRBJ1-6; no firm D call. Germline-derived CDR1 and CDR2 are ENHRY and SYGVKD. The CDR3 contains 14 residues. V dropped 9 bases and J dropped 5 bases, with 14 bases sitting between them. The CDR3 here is CAIGSGVNNSPLHF. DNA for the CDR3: TGTGCCATAGGATCCGGGGTAAATAATTCACCCCTCCACTTT.

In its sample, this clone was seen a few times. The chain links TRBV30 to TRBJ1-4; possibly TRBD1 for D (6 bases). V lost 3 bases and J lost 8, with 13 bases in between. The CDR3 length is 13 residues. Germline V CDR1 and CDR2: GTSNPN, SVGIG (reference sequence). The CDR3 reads CAWRTEGGEKLFF. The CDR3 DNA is TGTGCCTGGAGAACGGAGGGGGGGGAAAAACTGTTTTTT.

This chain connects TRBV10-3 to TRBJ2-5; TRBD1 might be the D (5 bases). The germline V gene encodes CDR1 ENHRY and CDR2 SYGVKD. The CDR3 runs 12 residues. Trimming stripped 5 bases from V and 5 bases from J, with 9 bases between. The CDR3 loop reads CAISPKGETQYF. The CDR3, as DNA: TGTGCCATCAGTCCTAAGGGGGAGACCCAGTACTTC.

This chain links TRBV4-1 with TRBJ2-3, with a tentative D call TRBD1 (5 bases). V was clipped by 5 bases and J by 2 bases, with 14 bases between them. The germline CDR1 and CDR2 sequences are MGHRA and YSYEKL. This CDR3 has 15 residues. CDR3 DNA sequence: TGCGCCAGCAGCTCAGGGCCAGGGCCCACAGATACGCAGTATTTT. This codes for CASSSGPGPTDTQYF.

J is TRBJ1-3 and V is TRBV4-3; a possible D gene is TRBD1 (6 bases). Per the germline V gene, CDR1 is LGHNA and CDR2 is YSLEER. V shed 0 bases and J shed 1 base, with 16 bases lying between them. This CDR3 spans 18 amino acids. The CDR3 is CASSQDKADSWSGNTIYF. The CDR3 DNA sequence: TGCGCCAGCAGCCAAGATAAGGCGGACAGCTGGTCTGGAAACACCATATATTTT.

CDR3 nucleotides: TGTGCCAGCTCCCGATCACAACAGGCAAAAGCTAACTATGGCTACACCTTC. This sequence encodes CASSRSQQAKANYGYTF. The chain couples TRBV18 to TRBJ1-2; D is possibly TRBD1 (5 bases). The CDR3 is 17 residues long. Trimming cost V 6 bases and J 0 bases, with 20 bases left between them. Per the germline V gene, CDR1 is KGHSH and CDR2 is LQKENI.

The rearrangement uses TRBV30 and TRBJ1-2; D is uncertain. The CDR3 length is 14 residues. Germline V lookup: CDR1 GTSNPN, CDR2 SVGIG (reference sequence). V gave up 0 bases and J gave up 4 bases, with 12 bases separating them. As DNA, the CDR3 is TGTGCCTGGAGTGTAGACTCTGAGGTCTATGGCTACACCTTC. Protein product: CAWSVDSEVYGYTF.

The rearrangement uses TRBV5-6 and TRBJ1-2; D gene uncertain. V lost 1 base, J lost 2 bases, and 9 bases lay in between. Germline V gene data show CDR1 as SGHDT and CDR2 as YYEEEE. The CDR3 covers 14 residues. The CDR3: CASSLHGVNYGYTF. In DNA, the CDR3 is TGTGCCAGCAGCTTGCACGGTGTCAACTATGGCTACACCTTC.

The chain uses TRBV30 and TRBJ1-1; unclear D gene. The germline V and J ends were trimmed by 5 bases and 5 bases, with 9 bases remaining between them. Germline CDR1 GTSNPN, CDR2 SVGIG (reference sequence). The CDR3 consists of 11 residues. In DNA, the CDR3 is TGTGCCTGGGCCGGGATGACTGAAGCTTTCTTT. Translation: CAWAGMTEAFF.

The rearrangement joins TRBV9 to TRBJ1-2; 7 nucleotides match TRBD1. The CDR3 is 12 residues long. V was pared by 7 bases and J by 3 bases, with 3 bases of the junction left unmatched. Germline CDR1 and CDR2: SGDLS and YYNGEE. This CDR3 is CASSTGDYGYTF. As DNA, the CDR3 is TGTGCCAGCTCCACAGGGGACTATGGCTACACCTTC.

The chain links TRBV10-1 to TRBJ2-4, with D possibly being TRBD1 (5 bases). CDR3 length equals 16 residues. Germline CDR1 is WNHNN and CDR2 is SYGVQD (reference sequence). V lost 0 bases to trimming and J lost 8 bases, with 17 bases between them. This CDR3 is CASSESQGSGLHIQYF. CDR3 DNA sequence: TGCGCCAGCAGTGAGTCGCAGGGATCGGGTCTCCACATTCAGTACTTC.

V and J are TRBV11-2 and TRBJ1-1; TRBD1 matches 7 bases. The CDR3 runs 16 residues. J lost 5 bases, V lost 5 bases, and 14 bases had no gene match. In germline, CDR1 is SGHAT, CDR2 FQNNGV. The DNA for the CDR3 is TGTGCCAGCAGCCTAGGGGGGAACAGGGGAGTGACTGAAGCTTTCTTT. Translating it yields CASSLGGNRGVTEAFF.

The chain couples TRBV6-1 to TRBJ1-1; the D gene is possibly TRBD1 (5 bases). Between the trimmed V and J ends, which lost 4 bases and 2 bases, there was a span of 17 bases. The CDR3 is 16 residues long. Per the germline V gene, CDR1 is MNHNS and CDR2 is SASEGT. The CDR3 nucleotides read TGTGCCAGCAGTGCCTGGGGGGTCCCACGAAACACTGAAGCTTTCTTT. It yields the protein CASSAWGVPRNTEAFF.

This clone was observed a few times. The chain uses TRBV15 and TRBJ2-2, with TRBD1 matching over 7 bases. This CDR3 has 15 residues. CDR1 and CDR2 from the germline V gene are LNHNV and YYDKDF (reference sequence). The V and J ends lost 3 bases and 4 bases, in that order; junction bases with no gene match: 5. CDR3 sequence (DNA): TGTGCCACCAGCAGCGGACAGGCGACCACCGGGGAGCTGTTTTTT. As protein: CATSSGQATTGELFF.

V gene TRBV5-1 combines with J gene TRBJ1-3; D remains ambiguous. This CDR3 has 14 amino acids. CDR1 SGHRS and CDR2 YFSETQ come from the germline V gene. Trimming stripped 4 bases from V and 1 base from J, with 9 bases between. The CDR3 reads CASSPAESGNTIYF. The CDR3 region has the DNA TGCGCCAGCAGCCCTGCGGAGTCTGGAAACACCATATATTTT.

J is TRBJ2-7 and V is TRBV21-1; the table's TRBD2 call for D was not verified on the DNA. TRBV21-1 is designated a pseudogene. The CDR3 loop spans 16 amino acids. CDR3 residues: CASRVPPVHSLREQYF. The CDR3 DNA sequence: TGTGCCAGCAGGGTTCCCCCGGTCCATTCTCTACGAGAGCAGTACTTC.

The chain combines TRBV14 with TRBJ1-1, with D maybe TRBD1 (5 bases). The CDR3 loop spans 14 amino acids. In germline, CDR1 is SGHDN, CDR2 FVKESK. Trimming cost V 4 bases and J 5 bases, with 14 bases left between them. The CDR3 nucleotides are TGTGCCAGCAGCCGACTACTCGGGGGGACTGAAGCTTTCTTT. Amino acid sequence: CASSRLLGGTEAFF.

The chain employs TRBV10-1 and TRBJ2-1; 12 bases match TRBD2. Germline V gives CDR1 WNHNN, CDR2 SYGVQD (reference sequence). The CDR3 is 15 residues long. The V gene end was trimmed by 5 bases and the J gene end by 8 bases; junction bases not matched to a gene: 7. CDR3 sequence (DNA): TGCGCCAGCAGTAGAACTAGCGGGGGGTTCGATGAGCAGTTCTTC. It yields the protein CASSRTSGGFDEQFF.

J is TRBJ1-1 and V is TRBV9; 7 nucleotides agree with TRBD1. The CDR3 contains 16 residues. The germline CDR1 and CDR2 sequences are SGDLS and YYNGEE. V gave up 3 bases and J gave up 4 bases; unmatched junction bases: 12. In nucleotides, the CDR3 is TGTGCCAGCAGCGCTCGACCGACAGGGACGGTCACTGAAGCTTTCTTT. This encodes CASSARPTGTVTEAFF.

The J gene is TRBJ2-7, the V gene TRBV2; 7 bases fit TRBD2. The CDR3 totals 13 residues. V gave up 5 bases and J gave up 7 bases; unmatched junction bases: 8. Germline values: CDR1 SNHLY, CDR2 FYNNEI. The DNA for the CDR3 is TGTGCCAGCAGTTCGACTAGCTGGGGGGAGCAGTACTTC. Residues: CASSSTSWGEQYF.

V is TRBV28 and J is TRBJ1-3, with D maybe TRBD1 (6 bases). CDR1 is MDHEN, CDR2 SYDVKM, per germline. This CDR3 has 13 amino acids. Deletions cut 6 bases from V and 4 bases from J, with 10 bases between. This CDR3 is CASSVTGGNTIYF. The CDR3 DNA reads TGTGCCAGCAGCGTGACAGGCGGAAACACCATATATTTT. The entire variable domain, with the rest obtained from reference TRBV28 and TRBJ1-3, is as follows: DVKVTQSSRYLVKRTGEKVFLECVQDMDHENMFWYRQDPGLGLRLIYFSYDVKMKEKGDIPEGYSVSREKKERFSLILESASTNQTSMYLCASSVTGGNTIYFGEGSWLTVV.

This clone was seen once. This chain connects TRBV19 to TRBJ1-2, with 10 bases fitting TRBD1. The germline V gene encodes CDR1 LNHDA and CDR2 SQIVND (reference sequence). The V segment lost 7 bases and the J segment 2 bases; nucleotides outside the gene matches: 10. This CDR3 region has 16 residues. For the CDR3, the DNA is TGTGCCAGTACCCCGCTAGGGACAGGGGTGAACTATGGCTACACCTTC. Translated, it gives CASTPLGTGVNYGYTF. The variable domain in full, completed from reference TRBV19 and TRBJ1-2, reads DGGITQSPKYLFRKEGQNVTLSCEQNLNHDAMYWYRQDPGQGLRLIYYSQIVNDFQKGDIAEGYSVSREKKESFPLTVTSAQKNPTAFYLCASTPLGTGVNYGYTFGSGTRLTVV.

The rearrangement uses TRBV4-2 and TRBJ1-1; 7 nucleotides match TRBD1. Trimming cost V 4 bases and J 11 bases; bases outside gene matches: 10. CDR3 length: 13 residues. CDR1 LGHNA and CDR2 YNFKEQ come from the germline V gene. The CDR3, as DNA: TGTGCCAGCAGCCCGCCGACAGGGTTCGGGGCTTTCTTT. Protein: CASSPPTGFGAFF.

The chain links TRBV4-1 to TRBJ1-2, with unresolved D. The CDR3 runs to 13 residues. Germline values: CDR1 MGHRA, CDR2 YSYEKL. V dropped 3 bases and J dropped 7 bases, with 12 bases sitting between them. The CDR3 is CASSHPRSSGYTF. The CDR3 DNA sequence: TGCGCCAGCAGCCATCCGAGGAGCTCTGGCTACACCTTC.

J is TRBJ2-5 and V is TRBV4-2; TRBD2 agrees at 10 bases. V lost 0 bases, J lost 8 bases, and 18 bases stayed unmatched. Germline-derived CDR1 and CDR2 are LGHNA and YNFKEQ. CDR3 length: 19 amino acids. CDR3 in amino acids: CASSQDGVAGGPTRGTQYF. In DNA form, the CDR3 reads TGTGCCAGCAGCCAAGATGGGGTAGCGGGGGGCCCGACGAGGGGAACCCAGTACTTC.